The clone carrying this TCR beta chain was counted only a few times. This CDR3 has 14 residues. The germline V and J ends were trimmed by 7 bases and 2 bases, with 14 bases remaining between them. The germline V gene has CDR1 MDHEN and CDR2 SYDVKM. This sample was taken from a study of blood T cell repertoires in COVID-19. Sequencing used immunoSEQ multiplex PCR; TCRdb keeps in-frame clones, though not all of them. Of approximately 200,000 clones in the sample, approximately 80% were seen once. The V and J genes are TRBV28 and TRBJ1-2; TRBD1 might be the D (6 bases). The sequenced sample was PBMCs or T cells enriched from blood (not recorded which). The receptor was derived from a woman in her forties with acute COVID-19. The CDR3 here is CASKQGRTNYGYTF. CDR3 coding DNA: TGTGCCAGCAAACAGGGAAGGACGAACTATGGCTACACCTTC.